This TCR beta chain was sequenced in a study of identical twins. This clonotype was detected only a few times. TCRdb re-called the 5' RACE reads with MiXCR, one entry per CDR3 protein. The sample contains hundreds of thousands of distinct CDR3 sequences, 9% to 15% of which appear only once. Germline CDR1 LNHDA, CDR2 SQIVND (reference sequence). The CDR3 loop spans 13 amino acids. The germline V and J ends were trimmed by 2 bases and 4 bases, with 8 bases remaining between them. This sample also appeared in a second study, on yellow fever vaccine responses in identical twins.

This rearrangement joins TRBV19 to TRBJ1-1; D gene ambiguous. The sample comprised PBMCs. The sequence was obtained from a woman aged 18 to 35 in good health. The DNA for the CDR3 is TGTGCCAGTAGTATAATTGAGGGCACTGAAGCTTTCTTT. It is translated as CASSIIEGTEAFF.